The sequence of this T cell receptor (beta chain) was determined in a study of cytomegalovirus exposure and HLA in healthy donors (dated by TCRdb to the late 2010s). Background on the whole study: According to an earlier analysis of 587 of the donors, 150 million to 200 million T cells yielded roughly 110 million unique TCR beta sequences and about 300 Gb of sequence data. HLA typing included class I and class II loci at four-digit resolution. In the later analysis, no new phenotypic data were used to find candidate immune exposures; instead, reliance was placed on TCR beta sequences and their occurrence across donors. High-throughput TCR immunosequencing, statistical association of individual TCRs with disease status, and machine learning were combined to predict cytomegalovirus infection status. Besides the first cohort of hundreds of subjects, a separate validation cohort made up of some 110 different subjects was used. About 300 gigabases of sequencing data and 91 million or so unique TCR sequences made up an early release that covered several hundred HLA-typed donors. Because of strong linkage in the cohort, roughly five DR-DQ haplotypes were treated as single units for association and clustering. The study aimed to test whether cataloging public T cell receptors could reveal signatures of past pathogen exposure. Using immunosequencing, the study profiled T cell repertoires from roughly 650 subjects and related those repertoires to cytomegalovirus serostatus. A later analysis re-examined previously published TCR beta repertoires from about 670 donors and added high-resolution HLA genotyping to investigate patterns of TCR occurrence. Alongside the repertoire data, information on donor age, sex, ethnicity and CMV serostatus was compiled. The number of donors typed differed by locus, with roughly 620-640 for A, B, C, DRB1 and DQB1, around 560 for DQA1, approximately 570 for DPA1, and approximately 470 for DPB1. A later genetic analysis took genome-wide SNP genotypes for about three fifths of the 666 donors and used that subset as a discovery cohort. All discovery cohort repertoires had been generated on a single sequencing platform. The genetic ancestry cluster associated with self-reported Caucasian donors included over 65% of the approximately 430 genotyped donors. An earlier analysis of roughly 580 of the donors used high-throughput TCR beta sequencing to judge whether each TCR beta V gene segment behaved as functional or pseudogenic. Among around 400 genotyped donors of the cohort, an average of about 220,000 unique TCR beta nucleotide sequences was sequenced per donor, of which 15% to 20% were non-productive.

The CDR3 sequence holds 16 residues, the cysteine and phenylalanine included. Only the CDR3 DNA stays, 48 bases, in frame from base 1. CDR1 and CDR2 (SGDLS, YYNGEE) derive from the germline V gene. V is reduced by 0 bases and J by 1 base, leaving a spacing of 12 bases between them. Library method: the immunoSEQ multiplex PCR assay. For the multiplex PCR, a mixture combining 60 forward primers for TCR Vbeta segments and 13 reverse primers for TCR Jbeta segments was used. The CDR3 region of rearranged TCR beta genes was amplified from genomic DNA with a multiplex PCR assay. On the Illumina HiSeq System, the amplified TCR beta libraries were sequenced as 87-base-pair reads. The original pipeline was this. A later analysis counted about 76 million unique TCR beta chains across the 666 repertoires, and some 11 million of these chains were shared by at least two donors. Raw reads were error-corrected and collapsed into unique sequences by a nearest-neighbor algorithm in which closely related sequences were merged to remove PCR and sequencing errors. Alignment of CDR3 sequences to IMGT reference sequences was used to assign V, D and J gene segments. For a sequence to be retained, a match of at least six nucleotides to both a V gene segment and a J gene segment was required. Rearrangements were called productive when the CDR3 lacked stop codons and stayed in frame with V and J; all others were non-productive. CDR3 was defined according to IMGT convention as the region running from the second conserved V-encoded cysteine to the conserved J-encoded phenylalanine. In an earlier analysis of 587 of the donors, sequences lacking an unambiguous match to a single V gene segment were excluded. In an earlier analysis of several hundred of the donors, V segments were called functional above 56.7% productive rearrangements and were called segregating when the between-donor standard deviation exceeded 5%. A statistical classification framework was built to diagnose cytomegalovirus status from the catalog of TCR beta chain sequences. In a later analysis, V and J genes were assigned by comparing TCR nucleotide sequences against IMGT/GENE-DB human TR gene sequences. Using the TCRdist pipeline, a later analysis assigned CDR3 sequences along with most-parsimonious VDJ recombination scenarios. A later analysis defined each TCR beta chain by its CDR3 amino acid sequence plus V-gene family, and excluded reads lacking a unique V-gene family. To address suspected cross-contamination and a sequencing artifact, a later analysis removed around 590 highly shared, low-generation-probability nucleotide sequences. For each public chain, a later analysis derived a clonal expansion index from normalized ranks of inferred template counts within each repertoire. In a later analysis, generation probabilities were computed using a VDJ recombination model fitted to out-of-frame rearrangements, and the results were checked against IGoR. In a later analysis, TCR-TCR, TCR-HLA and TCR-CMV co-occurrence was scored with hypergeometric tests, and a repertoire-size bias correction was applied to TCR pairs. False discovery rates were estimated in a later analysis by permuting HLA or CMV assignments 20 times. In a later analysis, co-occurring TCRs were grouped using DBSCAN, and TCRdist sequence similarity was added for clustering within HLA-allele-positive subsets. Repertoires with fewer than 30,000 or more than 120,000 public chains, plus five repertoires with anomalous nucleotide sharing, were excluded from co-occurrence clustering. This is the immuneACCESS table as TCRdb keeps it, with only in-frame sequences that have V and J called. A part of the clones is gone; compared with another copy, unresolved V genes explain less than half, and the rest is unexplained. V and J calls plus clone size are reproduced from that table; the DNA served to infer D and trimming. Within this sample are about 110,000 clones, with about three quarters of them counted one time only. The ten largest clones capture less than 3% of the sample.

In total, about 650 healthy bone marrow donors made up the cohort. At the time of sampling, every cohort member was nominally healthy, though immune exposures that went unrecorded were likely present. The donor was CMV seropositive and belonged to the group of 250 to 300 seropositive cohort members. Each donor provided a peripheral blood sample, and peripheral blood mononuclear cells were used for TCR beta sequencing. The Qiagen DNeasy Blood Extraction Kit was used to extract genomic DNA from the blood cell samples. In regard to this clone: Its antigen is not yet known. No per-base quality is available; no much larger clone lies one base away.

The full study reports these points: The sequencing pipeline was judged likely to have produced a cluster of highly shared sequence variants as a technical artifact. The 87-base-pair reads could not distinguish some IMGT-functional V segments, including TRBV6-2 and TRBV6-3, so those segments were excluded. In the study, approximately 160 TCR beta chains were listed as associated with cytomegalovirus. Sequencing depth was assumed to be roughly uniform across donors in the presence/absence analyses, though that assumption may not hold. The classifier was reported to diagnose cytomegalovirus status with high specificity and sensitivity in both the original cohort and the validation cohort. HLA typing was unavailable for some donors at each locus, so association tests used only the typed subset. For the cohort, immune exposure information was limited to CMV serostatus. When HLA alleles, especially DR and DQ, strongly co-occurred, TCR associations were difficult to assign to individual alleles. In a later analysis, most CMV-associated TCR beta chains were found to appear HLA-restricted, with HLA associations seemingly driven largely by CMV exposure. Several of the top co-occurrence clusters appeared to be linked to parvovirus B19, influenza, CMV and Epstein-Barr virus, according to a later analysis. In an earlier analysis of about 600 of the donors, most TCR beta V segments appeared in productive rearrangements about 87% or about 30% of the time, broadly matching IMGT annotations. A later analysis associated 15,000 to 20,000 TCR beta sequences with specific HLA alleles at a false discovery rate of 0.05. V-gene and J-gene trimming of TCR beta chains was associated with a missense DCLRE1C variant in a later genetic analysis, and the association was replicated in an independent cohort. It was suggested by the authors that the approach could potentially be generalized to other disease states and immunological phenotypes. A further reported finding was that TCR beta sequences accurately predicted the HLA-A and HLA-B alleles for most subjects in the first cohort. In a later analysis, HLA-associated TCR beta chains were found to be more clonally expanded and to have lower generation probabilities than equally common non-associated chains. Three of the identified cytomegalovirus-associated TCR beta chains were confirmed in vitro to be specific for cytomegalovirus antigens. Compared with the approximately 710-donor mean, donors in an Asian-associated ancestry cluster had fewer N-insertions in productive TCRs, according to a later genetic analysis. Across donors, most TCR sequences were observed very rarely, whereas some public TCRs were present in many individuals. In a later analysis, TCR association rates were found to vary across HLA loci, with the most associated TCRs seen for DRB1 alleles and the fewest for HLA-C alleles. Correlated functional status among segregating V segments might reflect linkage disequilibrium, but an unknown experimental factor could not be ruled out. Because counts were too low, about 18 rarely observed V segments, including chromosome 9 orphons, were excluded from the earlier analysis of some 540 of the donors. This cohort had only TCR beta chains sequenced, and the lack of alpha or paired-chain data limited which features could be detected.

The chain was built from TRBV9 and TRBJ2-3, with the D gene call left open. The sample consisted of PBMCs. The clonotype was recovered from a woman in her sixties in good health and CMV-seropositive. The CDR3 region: CASSVGSLRGTDTQYF. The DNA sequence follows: TGTGCCAGCAGCGTAGGAAGTCTTCGCGGCACAGATACGCAGTATTTT.